This entry lists 5 T cell receptor beta chains sequenced from one sample in a study of blood T cell repertoires in COVID-19 (TCRdb year 2020). The receptor library was made with the immunoSEQ multiplex PCR assay. The clones in this table, taken by TCRdb from immuneACCESS, are in-frame only. Not every clone is retained; where verified, under half of the shortfall comes from an unresolved V gene, and the cause of the rest is unknown. The sample table lists 200,000 to 250,000 clones, approximately 86% of them with a count of one. 1.3% to 1.5% of the sample rests with the top ten. The sample comprised peripheral blood. The receptors derive from a man older than 75 with acute or convalescent COVID-19.

The chain is built from TRBV6-5 and TRBJ2-1, with TRBD1 as a possible D gene (6 bases). V lost 6 bases to trimming and J lost 4 bases, with 16 bases between them. Germline V lookup: CDR1 MNHEY, CDR2 SVGAGI. The CDR3 is made up of 15 amino acids. CDR3 DNA sequence: TGTGCCAGCAGCAAACAGGGCCAGAGATACAATGAGCAGTTCTTC. It is translated as CASSKQGQRYNEQFF.

The V gene is TRBV5-1, the J gene TRBJ2-3; 8 nucleotides agree with TRBD2. The germline V gene has CDR1 SGHRS and CDR2 YFSETQ. After removal of 0 bases from V and 2 bases from J, the junction contained 5 bases not matched to a gene. This CDR3 contains 16 residues. Here the CDR3 DNA reads TGCGCCAGCAGCTTGGCTCCAGCGGGGGTCACAGATACGCAGTATTTT. Translated: CASSLAPAGVTDTQYF.

The DNA of the CDR3 is TGTGCCAGCTTACACTTCGGGACTTCTGTCTATCAGCCCCAGCATTTT. This encodes CASLHFGTSVYQPQHF. The chain is built from TRBV21-1 and TRBJ1-5. TRBV21-1 is listed as a pseudogene. This CDR3 comprises 16 residues.

The rearrangement joins TRBV9 to TRBJ2-2; 9 bases map to TRBD2. Germline trimming cut 1 base from V and 3 bases from J; bases unmatched to any gene: 4. The germline gives CDR1 SGDLS, CDR2 YYNGEE. This CDR3 is 16 amino acids long. The CDR3 region is CASSVSQRGDTGELFF. CDR3 DNA sequence: TGTGCCAGCAGCGTATCCCAGCGGGGGGACACCGGGGAGCTGTTTTTT.

The V and J genes are TRBV28 and TRBJ1-2; possibly TRBD1 for D (6 bases). There are 10 residues in the CDR3. V was clipped by 10 bases and J by 8 bases, with 11 bases between them. From germline, CDR1 is MDHEN and CDR2 SYDVKM. This CDR3 reads CATVGAGYTF. In DNA form, the CDR3 reads TGTGCCACCGTGGGGGCCGGCTACACCTTC.